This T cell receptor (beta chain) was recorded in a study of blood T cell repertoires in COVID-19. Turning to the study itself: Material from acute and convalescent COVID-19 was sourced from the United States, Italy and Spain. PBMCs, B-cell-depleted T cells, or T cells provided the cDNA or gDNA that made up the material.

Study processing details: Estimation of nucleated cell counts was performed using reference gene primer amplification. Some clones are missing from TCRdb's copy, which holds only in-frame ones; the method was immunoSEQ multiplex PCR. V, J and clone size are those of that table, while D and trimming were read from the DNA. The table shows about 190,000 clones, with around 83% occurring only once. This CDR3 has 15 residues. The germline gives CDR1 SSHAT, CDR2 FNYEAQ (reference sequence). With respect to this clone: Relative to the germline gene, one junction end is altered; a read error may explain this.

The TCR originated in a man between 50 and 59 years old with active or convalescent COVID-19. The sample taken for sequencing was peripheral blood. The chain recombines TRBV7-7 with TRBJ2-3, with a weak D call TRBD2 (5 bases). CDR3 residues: CASSPTKTSTDTQYF. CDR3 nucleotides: TGTGCTAGCAGTCCGACTAAAACTAGCACAGATACGCAGTATTTT.